This T cell receptor beta chain stems from a study of blood T cell repertoires in COVID-19. At the level of the study: Collection of acute and convalescent COVID-19 samples took place in the United States, Italy and Spain.

The germline CDR1 and CDR2 sequences are SQVTM and ANQGSEA. V lost 7 bases to trimming and J lost 2 bases; unmatched junction nucleotides: 2. The length of the CDR3 is 12 residues. Assay: immunoSEQ multiplex PCR; the TCRdb copy retains only in-frame clones and omits some. The data show roughly 72,000 clones, over 75% seen once. This receptor was obtained from a human donor in a cohort sampled during active COVID-19. The chain carries TRBV29-1 and TRBJ1-2; 9 bases fit TRBD1. The sample comprised peripheral blood. CDR3 sequence: CSAGTGNYGYTF. The CDR3 DNA follows: TGCAGCGCCGGGACAGGGAACTATGGCTACACCTTC. Together with reference TRBV29-1 and TRBJ1-2, the CDR3 gives the full variable domain: SAVISQKPSRDICQRGTSLTIQCQVDSQVTMMFWYRQQPGQSLTLIATANQGSEATYESGFVIDKFPISRPNLTFSTLTVSNMSPEDSSIYLCSAGTGNYGYTFGSGTRLTVV.